This T cell receptor beta chain was documented in a study of T cell responses to AZD1222 COVID-19 vaccine. As for this clone: No antigen is known for it.

Germline loops: CDR1 MNHEY, CDR2 SVGAGI. The CDR3 totals 14 residues. Losses at the gene ends were 4 bases for V and 10 bases for J; bases not matched to a gene: 12. Study-wide points: Two AZD1222 administrations were followed by greater Spike-specific TCR breadth and depth. Reportedly, nearly half the spike-specific TCRs target unmutated variant regions. Baseline seropositives among AZD1222 recipients totaled only six or seven.

The table came from immunoSEQ multiplex PCR; TCRdb's copy has only in-frame clones and leaves some out. This sample yields about 150,000 clones, of which about 92% are seen a single time; approximately 6.2% belongs to the top ten. The source was peripheral blood, collected 28 days after the second AZD1222 dose. The chain employs TRBV6-5 and TRBJ1-1, with 7 positions matching TRBD1. The TCR was taken from an adult who received the AZD1222 COVID-19 vaccine. The CDR3 here is CASSSTGAARGAFF. CDR3 nucleotides: TGTGCCAGCAGTTCAACAGGGGCCGCCCGGGGAGCTTTCTTT.